This T cell receptor beta chain was sequenced in a study of blood T cell repertoires in COVID-19. Study information: COVID-19 samples collected from the United States, Italy and Spain covered acute and convalescent phases. The cDNA or gDNA used as material had been derived from T cells, B-cell-depleted T cells, or PBMCs.

As handled by the study authors: Amplifying reference gene primers gave estimates of nucleated cell counts. Assay: immunoSEQ multiplex PCR; the TCRdb copy retains only in-frame clones and omits some. V and J calls and clone size follow that table, whereas D and trimming were derived from the DNA. There are around 270,000 clones in the sample; about 91% occur only once, and around 2.5% lies in the top ten. Seattle-derived patients entered the study during active infection and were followed longitudinally. Germline V CDR1 and CDR2: MGHDK, SYGVNS. The CDR3 loop spans 12 amino acids. Deletions cut 4 bases from V and 16 bases from J, with 17 bases between.

This receptor was obtained from a person aged 18-29 years with COVID-19, enrolled during active disease. The chain combines TRBV25-1 with TRBJ2-1; D possibly corresponds to TRBD1 (6 bases). The sequencing input was peripheral blood. Written as DNA, the CDR3 is TGTGCCAGCAGTGTAGGGGACCTACAGGGATTCTTC. Translation gives CASSVGDLQGFF.